Below, 5 T cell receptor beta chains from the same sample are listed, as sequenced in a study of molecular identifiers for immune sequencing clone quantification. MiXCR was run by TCRdb on the PCR reads, yielding one entry per CDR3 protein. The sample records about 510,000 distinct CDR3 sequences, around 23% being singletons. Sequenced input: naive CD8+ T cells from blood, with Jurkat cell RNA spiked in. Regarding subset: FACS-sorted CD8+CD4-CCR7+CD45RA+ naive T cells. All receptors come from a human donor in good health. Some libraries in this study had Jurkat cell RNA spiked in.

This clonotype was recorded many times. The chain combines TRBV20-1 with TRBJ2-3; no clear D. The length of the CDR3 is 14 residues. V shed 3 bases and J shed 0 bases, with 10 bases lying between them. Germline V gives CDR1 DFQATT, CDR2 SNEGSKA (reference sequence). Written as DNA, the CDR3 is TGCAGTGCTAGTTTAGAAAGTAGCACAGATACGCAGTATTTT. Its protein product is CSASLESSTDTQYF.

Regarding this clonotype: The limits of the CDR3 on the DNA are not certain, so only TCRdb's listed CDR3 is given. The chain uses TRBV12-3 or TRBV12-4 and TRBJ1-1; the DNA was not used to check the table's D call, TRBD1. Counting both end residues, the CDR3 totals 15 amino acids. CDR3 sequence reads: CASTAWGQGATEAVF.

The chain couples TRBV12-3 or TRBV12-4 to TRBJ1-1, with D possibly matching TRBD1 (5 bases). This CDR3 comprises 14 residues. V lost 7 bases, J lost 0 bases, and 12 bases lay in between. The CDR3 nucleotides are TGTGCCAGCATCCTTGAGGGGCTGAACACTGAAGCTTTCTTT. This sequence encodes CASILEGLNTEAFF.

This clonotype appeared many times. The CDR3: CASRSYYGAGELFF. The CDR3 DNA sequence: TGCGCCAGCAGATCCTACTACGGGGCCGGGGAGCTGTTTTTT. This chain connects TRBV5-1 to TRBJ2-2; D possibly corresponds to TRBD2 (5 bases). The CDR3 consists of 14 residues. V lost 5 bases and J 6 bases, leaving 14 bases between the germline ends. Germline CDR1 and CDR2: SGHRS and YFSETQ.

The chain carries TRBV12-3 or TRBV12-4 and TRBJ1-1, with no clear D. The CDR3 covers 14 residues. Trimming left V 2 bases short and J 0 bases short, with 7 bases between. The CDR3 DNA reads as TGTGCCAGCAGTTTATGGGGAATGAACACTGAAGCTTTCTTT. Translating it yields CASSLWGMNTEAFF.